The clone carrying this T cell receptor (beta chain) turned up a few times. Its antigen is not identified. Germline assignment: CDR1 LGHNA and CDR2 YNFKEQ. This CDR3 spans 13 amino acids. V dropped 1 base and J dropped 6; count of bases not matched to a gene: 3. The data belong to a study of CD8 T cells in ankylosing spondylitis. Findings and caveats of the study: Within peripheral blood, clones linked to disease were CD8+ and relatively rare. The study identified a TCR beta motif of roughly eight highly homologous variants that appeared characteristic of ankylosing spondylitis blood.

TCRdb called the 5' RACE reads again in MiXCR, with one record for every CDR3 protein. There are about 250,000 distinct CDR3 sequences in the sample; 20% to 30% occur only once, and approximately 0.61% lies in the top ten. The rearrangement links TRBV4-2 to TRBJ2-7, with 7 bases fitting TRBD2. Material for sequencing was blood, either unsorted or a sorted T cell fraction (not recorded which). The TCR sequence derives from a male donor with ankylosing spondylitis or in good health (not recorded which). The CDR3 sequence: CASSQGLAGEQYF. DNA of the CDR3: TGTGCCAGCAGCCAAGGACTAGCAGGCGAGCAGTACTTC.